This T cell receptor (beta chain) was sequenced for a study of shared clonotypes between healthy human individuals. Only a few counts were recorded for this clone. Here immunoSEQ multiplex PCR was the method, and the copy in TCRdb shows in-frame clones only, minus some. Among 650,000 to 800,000 clones listed, 55% to 75% were seen once. The specimen sequenced was memory CD4+ T cells sorted from blood. Subset noted: CD45RA-negative fraction. The sequence derives from a woman younger than 45 in good health.

Here the CDR3 reads CASSRYDRNTEAFF. For the CDR3, the DNA is TGTGCCAGCAGTCGCTACGACAGGAACACTGAAGCTTTCTTT. The V gene is TRBV6-5, the J gene TRBJ1-1, with D tentatively TRBD1 (5 bases). The CDR3 has 14 amino acids. The V end lost 5 bases, the J end lost 1 base, and 11 bases lay between the germline ends. Germline assignment: CDR1 MNHEY and CDR2 SVGAGI.